This is a list of T cell receptor beta chains from one sample in a study of response to subunit inactivated influenza vaccine. From the RT-PCR reads, TCRdb called clonotypes with MiXCR, one entry per CDR3 protein. The sample lists around 490,000 distinct CDR3 sequences; approximately 7.6% were seen once. The material sequenced was PBMCs from blood, taken around 2 years after vaccination. All receptors derive from a man aged 50-75 years who received an inactivated influenza vaccine. Both conserved end residues are part of each CDR3. Fields, in order: V gene, D gene, CDR3 protein. The D gene is left open where the match is weak.

v_gene: TRBV4-2; d_gene: TRBD1; CDR3aa: CASSYDRDTEAFF
v_gene: TRBV10-3; d_gene: -; CDR3aa: CAISGAGHSYNEQFF
v_gene: TRBV18; d_gene: TRBD1; CDR3aa: CASSPGTGEGIQYF
v_gene: TRBV20-1; d_gene: -; CDR3aa: CSASGNPDTQYF
v_gene: TRBV10-3; d_gene: TRBD1; CDR3aa: CAISGRTGGTTGTGELFF
v_gene: TRBV5-1; d_gene: -; CDR3aa: CASSFDSFHYNEQFF
v_gene: TRBV4-2; d_gene: TRBD2; CDR3aa: CASSQEITGGSYEQYF
v_gene: TRBV7-6; d_gene: -; CDR3aa: CASSLAGERQETQYF
v_gene: TRBV5-6; d_gene: TRBD1; CDR3aa: CASSYDRGNKDTGELFF
v_gene: TRBV3-1; d_gene: -; CDR3aa: CASSQDLKGPYNEQFF
v_gene: TRBV5-1; d_gene: -; CDR3aa: CASSLDRFGYTF
v_gene: TRBV5-1; d_gene: -; CDR3aa: CASSSRGLLKGDTQYF
v_gene: TRBV4-3; d_gene: TRBD1; CDR3aa: CASSRSPGGAGDTEAFF
v_gene: TRBV27; d_gene: -; CDR3aa: CASSPRPPLTGTPYGYTF
v_gene: TRBV4-1; d_gene: TRBD2; CDR3aa: CASSLMTSGGPTFSYEQYF
v_gene: TRBV3-1; d_gene: -; CDR3aa: CASSQSYHNEQFF
v_gene: TRBV18; d_gene: TRBD1; CDR3aa: CASSRGTGEKQYF
v_gene: TRBV11-2; d_gene: TRBD1; CDR3aa: CASSESRTGRIQETQYF
v_gene: TRBV12-3/TRBV12-4; d_gene: TRBD2; CDR3aa: CASSLARVAGADTQYF
v_gene: TRBV20-1; d_gene: -; CDR3aa: CSALVHSDTQYF
v_gene: TRBV7-8; d_gene: -; CDR3aa: CASSFDGHYNEQFF
v_gene: TRBV7-2; d_gene: -; CDR3aa: CASSLSRVIAYEQYF
v_gene: TRBV11-3; d_gene: TRBD2; CDR3aa: CASSFFTSGGTSTDTQYF
v_gene: TRBV27; d_gene: -; CDR3aa: CATAEWGSSPLHF
v_gene: TRBV20-1; d_gene: TRBD2; CDR3aa: CSARTSGRVLQETQYF
v_gene: TRBV6-1; d_gene: -; CDR3aa: CASSEGPLPQETQYF
v_gene: TRBV2; d_gene: -; CDR3aa: CASSLQGLSYEQYF
v_gene: TRBV6-1; d_gene: -; CDR3aa: CASFYLHPVGDTQYF
v_gene: TRBV7-2; d_gene: -; CDR3aa: CASSYGQRYTGELFF
v_gene: TRBV10-3; d_gene: TRBD1; CDR3aa: CAIRAQGGYQETQYF
v_gene: TRBV7-9; d_gene: TRBD1; CDR3aa: CASSFRDSTYEQYF
v_gene: TRBV7-2; d_gene: -; CDR3aa: CASSVQIYTGELFF
v_gene: TRBV11-3; d_gene: TRBD1; CDR3aa: CASSQTDRVGGELFF
v_gene: TRBV25-1; d_gene: TRBD1; CDR3aa: CASRLDRGPYEQYF
v_gene: TRBV12-3/TRBV12-4; d_gene: TRBD1; CDR3aa: CASSLGDRGNSPLHF
v_gene: TRBV5-1; d_gene: -; CDR3aa: CASSLAPSRQETQYF
v_gene: TRBV20-1; d_gene: TRBD1; CDR3aa: CSAEDRYSNQPQHF
v_gene: TRBV28; d_gene: TRBD2; CDR3aa: CASRGLAQFGEQFF
v_gene: TRBV6-2/TRBV6-3; d_gene: -; CDR3aa: CASSGGHQPQHF
v_gene: TRBV28; d_gene: TRBD2; CDR3aa: CASSPPEREETQYF
v_gene: TRBV9; d_gene: TRBD2; CDR3aa: CASSVGERGGTDTQYF
v_gene: TRBV6-1; d_gene: -; CDR3aa: CASSQSGRGYEQYF
v_gene: TRBV20-1; d_gene: TRBD1; CDR3aa: CSARDVQGGSYEQYF
v_gene: TRBV29-1; d_gene: TRBD2; CDR3aa: CSVTSGSSGANVLTF
v_gene: TRBV3-1; d_gene: -; CDR3aa: CASSHGRVNGPGYTF
v_gene: TRBV5-1; d_gene: TRBD1; CDR3aa: CASSPAYRGSVSYNSPLHF
v_gene: TRBV7-2; d_gene: -; CDR3aa: CASSLEGTGRVHF